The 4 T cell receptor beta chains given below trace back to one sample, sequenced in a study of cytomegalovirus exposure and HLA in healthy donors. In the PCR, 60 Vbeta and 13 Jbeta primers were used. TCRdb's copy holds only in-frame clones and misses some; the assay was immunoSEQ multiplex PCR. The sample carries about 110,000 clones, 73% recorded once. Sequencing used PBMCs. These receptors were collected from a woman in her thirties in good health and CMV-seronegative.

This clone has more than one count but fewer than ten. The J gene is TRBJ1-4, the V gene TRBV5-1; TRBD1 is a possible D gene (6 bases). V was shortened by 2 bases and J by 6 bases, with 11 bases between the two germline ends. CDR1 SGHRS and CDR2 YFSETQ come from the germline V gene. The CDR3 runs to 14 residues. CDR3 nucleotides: TGCGCCAGCAGCTTCGCAGGGGTGGATGAAAAACTGTTTTTT. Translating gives CASSFAGVDEKLFF.

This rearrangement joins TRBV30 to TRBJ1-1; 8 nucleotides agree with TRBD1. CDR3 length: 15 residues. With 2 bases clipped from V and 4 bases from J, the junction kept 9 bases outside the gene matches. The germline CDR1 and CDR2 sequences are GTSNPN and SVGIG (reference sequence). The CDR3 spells CAWSRQGIPPTEAFF. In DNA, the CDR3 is TGTGCCTGGAGTCGACAGGGGATTCCCCCCACTGAAGCTTTCTTT. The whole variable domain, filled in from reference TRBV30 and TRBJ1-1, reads SQTIHQWPATLVQPVGSPLSLECTVEGTSNPNLYWYRQAAGRGLQLLFYSVGIGQISSEVPQNLSASRPQDRQFILSSKKLLLSDSGFYLCAWSRQGIPPTEAFFGQGTRLTVV.

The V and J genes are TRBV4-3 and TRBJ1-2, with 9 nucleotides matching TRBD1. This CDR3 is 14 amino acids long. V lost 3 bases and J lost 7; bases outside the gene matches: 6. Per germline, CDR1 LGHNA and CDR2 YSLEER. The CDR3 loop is CASSQPGQGSGYTF. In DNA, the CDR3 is TGCGCCAGCAGCCAGCCGGGACAGGGTTCTGGCTACACCTTC.

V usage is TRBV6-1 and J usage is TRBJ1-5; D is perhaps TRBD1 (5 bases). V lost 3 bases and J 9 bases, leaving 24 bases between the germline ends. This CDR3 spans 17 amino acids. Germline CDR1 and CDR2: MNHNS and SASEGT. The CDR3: CASSDTSTGVESGPQHF. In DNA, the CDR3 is TGTGCCAGCAGTGATACCTCTACAGGAGTCGAATCAGGGCCCCAGCATTTT.